A single T cell receptor (beta chain) is shown here with its context. The repertoire was sequenced with immunoSEQ multiplex PCR; TCRdb's copy has only in-frame clones and lacks some. The sample records about 170,000 clones, around 80% being singletons. The data belong to a study of blood T cell repertoires in COVID-19. The CDR3 runs 19 residues. Losses at the gene ends were 2 bases for V and 0 bases for J; bases not matched to a gene: 10. Sequenced input: peripheral blood. This TCR was recovered from a woman between 70 and 85 years old with COVID-19, enrolled during active disease. This chain joins TRBV23-1 and TRBJ2-1; TRBD2 agrees at 10 bases. TRBV23-1 is placed among ORFs of uncertain function. This CDR3 reads CASSQVASGGPSSYNEQFF. Here the CDR3 DNA reads TGCGCCAGCAGTCAAGTGGCTAGCGGGGGCCCTAGCTCCTACAATGAGCAGTTCTTC.